This T cell receptor (beta chain) was identified during a study of blood T cell repertoires in COVID-19. For the study at large: Sources were T cells, B-cell-depleted T cells, or PBMCs; the material itself was cDNA or gDNA.

The CDR3 extends over 16 amino acids. Trimming cost V 0 bases and J 3 bases, with 11 bases left between them. From germline, CDR1 is MNHEY and CDR2 SVGAGI. Sequencing used immunoSEQ multiplex PCR; TCRdb keeps in-frame clones, though not all of them. The table lists 350,000 to 550,000 clones, around nine tenths of them singletons, with approximately 2% in the top ten. Sequenced input: PBMCs or T cells enriched from blood (not recorded which). The chain uses TRBV6-5 and TRBJ2-2; possible D gene TRBD2, 6 bases. The TCR was taken from a woman aged 18-29 years with acute COVID-19. The CDR3 DNA reads as TGTGCCAGCAGTTACTCCGGACTACTGCACACCGGGGAGCTGTTTTTT. Translation gives CASSYSGLLHTGELFF.